The present entry profiles one T cell receptor beta chain with its context. Its antigen is currently unknown. The CDR3 loop spans 15 amino acids. The germline V gene encodes CDR1 SGHTA and CDR2 FQGTGA. Trimming took 1 base from V and 2 from J; bases not matched to a gene: 1. Presence of unique molecular identifiers characterized the TCR beta cDNA libraries. MiXCR, run by TCRdb on the PCR reads, gives a single entry per CDR3 protein. Of roughly 620,000 distinct CDR3 sequences detected, about 40% appear once; the ten largest clones hold roughly 1.8%. These data are taken from a study of post-analysis software for immune sequencing data. Study overall: Some patients lacked subtype; others had relapsing-remitting, secondary progressive or progressive-relapsing disease.

Study outcomes and limitations: Controls showed significantly higher normalized Chao1 diversity than did multiple sclerosis patients. Four or five TRBV segments, including TRBV5-6, TRBV5-1 and TRBV20-1, were more frequent in patients than controls.

Sequenced material: blood. The TCR was taken from a girl aged 5 to 17 with multiple sclerosis. The genes are TRBV7-3 and TRBJ2-3, with 9 bases identical to TRBD1. CDR3 protein: CASSLRDRDTDTQYF. CDR3 nucleotides: TGTGCCAGCAGCTTAAGGGACAGGGACACAGATACGCAGTATTTT.